This T cell receptor beta chain is from a study of type 1 regulatory T cells. TCRdb reprocessed the reads via MiXCR and lists one record per CDR3 protein. This sample has about 62,000 distinct CDR3 sequences, with around 62% found just once. Details on this clonotype: Its antigen is as yet unknown.

Per germline, CDR1 DFQATT and CDR2 SNEGSKA (reference sequence). CDR3 length: 14 residues. The J segment lost 1 base and the V segment lost 4 bases, leaving 6 bases of the junction unmatched. The receptor's source is a human donor in good health. Sequencing was done on a sample of cultured non-Tr1 T cells, either the whole culture or a sorted T cell fraction (not recorded which). This rearrangement joins TRBV20-1 to TRBJ2-5, with TRBD2 matching over 7 bases. The CDR3 DNA follows: TGCAGTGCTAATCGGGGCGGGAGCCAAGAGACCCAGTACTTC. As protein: CSANRGGSQETQYF.